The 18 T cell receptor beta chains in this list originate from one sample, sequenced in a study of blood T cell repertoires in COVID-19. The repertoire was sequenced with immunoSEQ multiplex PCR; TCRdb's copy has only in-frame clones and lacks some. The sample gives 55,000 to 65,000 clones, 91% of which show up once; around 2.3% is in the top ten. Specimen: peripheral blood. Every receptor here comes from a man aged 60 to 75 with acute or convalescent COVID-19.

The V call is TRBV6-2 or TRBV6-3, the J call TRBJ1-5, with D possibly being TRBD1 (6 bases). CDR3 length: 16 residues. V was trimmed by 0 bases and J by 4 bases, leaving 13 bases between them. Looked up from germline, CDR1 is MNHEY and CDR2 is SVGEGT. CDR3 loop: CASSYSGQGRNQPQHF. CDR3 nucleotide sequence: TGTGCCAGCAGTTACTCGGGGCAGGGGCGTAATCAGCCCCAGCATTTT.

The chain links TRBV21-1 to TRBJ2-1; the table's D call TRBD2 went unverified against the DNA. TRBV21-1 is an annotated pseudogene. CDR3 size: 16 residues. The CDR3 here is CASSTSYSGRDNEQFF. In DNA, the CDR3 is TGTGCCAGCAGCACTAGTTACAGCGGGAGGGACAATGAGCAGTTCTTC.

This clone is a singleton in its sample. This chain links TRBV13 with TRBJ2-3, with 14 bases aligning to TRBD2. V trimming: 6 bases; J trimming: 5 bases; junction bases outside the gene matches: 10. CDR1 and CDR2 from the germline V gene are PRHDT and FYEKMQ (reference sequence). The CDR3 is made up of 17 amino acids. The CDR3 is CASSGYSGTSGRDTQYF. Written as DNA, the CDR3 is TGTGCCAGCAGTGGATACTCCGGGACTAGCGGGAGAGATACGCAGTATTTT. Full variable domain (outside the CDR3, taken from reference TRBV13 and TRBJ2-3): AAGVIQSPRHLIKEKRETATLKCYPIPRHDTVYWYQQGPGQDPQFLISFYEKMQSDKGSIPDRFSAQQFSDYHSELNMSSLELGDSALYFCASSGYSGTSGRDTQYFGPGTRLTVL.

The CDR3 region is CASSIGQPAEVEAFF. DNA for the CDR3: TGTGCCAGTAGTATAGGACAGCCGGCCGAGGTTGAAGCTTTCTTT. The chain links TRBV19 to TRBJ1-1; D may be TRBD1 (5 bases). Trimming stripped 1 base from V and 7 bases from J, with 16 bases between. This CDR3 has 15 residues. The germline gives CDR1 LNHDA, CDR2 SQIVND (reference sequence).

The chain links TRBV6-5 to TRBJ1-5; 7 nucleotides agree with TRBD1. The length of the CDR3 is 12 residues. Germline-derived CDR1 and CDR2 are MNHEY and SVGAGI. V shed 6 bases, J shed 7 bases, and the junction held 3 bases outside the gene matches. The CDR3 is CASRTGTQPQHF. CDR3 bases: TGTGCCAGCAGGACAGGGACCCAGCCCCAGCATTTT.

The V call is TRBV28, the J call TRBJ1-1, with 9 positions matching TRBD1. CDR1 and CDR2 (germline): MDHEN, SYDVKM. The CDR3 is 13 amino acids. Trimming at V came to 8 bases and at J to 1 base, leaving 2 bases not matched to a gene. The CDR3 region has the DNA TGTGCCAGCTGGGACAGGGCGAACACTGAAGCTTTCTTT. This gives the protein CASWDRANTEAFF.

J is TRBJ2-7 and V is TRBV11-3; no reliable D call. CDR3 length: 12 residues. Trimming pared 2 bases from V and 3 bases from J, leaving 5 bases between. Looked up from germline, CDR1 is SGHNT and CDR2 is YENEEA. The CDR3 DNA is TGTGCCAGCAGCTTACCCAGCTACGAGCAGTACTTC. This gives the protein CASSLPSYEQYF.

This CDR3 reads CASSPTVNTGELFF. The DNA for the CDR3 is TGTGCCAGCAGCCCGACAGTAAACACCGGGGAGCTGTTTTTT. The genes are TRBV6-5 and TRBJ2-2, with D possibly TRBD1 on 5 matching bases. The CDR3 spans 14 residues. Trimming took 6 bases from V and 2 from J, leaving 10 bases between them. Germline assignment: CDR1 MNHEY and CDR2 SVGAGI.

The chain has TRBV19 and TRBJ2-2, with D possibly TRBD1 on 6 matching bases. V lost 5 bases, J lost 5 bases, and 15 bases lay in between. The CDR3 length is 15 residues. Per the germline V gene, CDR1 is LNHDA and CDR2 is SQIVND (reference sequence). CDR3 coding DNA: TGTGCCAGTAGTCCCCTGGACAGAGAGACCGGGGAGCTGTTTTTT. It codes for CASSPLDRETGELFF.

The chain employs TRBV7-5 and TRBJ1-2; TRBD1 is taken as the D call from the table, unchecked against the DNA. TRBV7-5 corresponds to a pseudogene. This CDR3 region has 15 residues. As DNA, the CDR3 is TGTGCCAGAAGCTTAATGGGGGAACACAGGGGTGGCTACACCTTC. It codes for CARSLMGEHRGGYTF.

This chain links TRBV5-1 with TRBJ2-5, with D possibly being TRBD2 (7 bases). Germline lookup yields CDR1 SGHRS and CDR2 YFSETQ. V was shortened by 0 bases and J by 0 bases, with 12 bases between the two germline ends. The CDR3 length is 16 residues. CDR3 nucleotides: TGCGCCAGCAGCTTGGACGGGGGGCCGTACCAAGAGACCCAGTACTTC. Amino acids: CASSLDGGPYQETQYF. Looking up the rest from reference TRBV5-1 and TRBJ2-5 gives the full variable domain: KAGVTQTPRYLIKTRGQQVTLSCSPISGHRSVSWYQQTPGQGLQFLFEYFSETQRNKGNFPGRFSGRQFSNSRSEMNVSTLELGDSALYLCASSLDGGPYQETQYFGPGTRLLVL.

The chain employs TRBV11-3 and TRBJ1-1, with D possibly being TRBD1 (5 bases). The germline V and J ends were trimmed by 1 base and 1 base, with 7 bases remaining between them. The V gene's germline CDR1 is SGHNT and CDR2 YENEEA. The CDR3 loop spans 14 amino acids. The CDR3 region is CASSLGGQNTEAFF. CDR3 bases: TGTGCCAGCAGCTTAGGGGGCCAGAACACTGAAGCTTTCTTT.

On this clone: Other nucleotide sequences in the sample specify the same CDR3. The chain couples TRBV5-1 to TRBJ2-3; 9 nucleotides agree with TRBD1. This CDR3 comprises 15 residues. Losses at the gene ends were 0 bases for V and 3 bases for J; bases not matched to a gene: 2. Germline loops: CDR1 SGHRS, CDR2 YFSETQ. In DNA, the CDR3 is TGCGCCAGCAGCTTGGACAGGGGGCGGACAGATACGCAGTATTTT. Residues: CASSLDRGRTDTQYF.

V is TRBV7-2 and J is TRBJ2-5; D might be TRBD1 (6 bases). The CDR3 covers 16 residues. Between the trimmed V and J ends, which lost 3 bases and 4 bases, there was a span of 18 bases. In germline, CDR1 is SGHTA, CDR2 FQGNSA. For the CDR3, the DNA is TGTGCCAGCAGCTTTTCTTTGCCAGGGGTGGGAGAGACCCAGTACTTC. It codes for CASSFSLPGVGETQYF. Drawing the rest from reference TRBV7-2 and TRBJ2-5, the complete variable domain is GAGVSQSPSNKVTEKGKDVELRCDPISGHTALYWYRQSLGQGLEFLIYFQGNSAPDKSGLPSDRFSAERTGGSVSTLTIQRTQQEDSAVYLCASSFSLPGVGETQYFGPGTRLLVL.

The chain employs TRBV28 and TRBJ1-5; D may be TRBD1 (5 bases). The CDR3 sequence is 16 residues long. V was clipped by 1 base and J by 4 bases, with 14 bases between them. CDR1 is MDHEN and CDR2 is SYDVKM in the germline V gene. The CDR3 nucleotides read TGTGCCAGCAGTTTATTAACTCAAGGGGATAATCAGCCCCAGCATTTT. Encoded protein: CASSLLTQGDNQPQHF.

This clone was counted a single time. Here the CDR3 reads CASGTGTYEQYF. The CDR3 coding sequence is TGTGCCAGCGGAACGGGGACCTACGAGCAGTACTTC. The chain is built from TRBV27 and TRBJ2-7; D is perhaps TRBD2 (5 bases). The CDR3 has 12 residues. Trimming shortened V by 8 bases and J by 2 bases, and 10 bases separated the two germline ends. Germline V gives CDR1 MNHEY, CDR2 SMNVEV (reference sequence).

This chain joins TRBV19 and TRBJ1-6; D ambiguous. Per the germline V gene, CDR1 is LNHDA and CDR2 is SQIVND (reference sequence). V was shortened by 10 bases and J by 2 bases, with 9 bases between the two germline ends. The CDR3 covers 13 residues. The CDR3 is CATAQAYNSPLHF. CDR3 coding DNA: TGTGCCACCGCTCAGGCCTATAATTCACCCCTCCACTTT.

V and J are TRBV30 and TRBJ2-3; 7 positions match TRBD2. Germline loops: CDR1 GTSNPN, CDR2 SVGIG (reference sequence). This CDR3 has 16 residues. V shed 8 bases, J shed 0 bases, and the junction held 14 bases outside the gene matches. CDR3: CAGGLGASGSTDTQYF. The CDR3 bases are TGTGCCGGCGGCCTCGGGGCTAGCGGAAGCACAGATACGCAGTATTTT.